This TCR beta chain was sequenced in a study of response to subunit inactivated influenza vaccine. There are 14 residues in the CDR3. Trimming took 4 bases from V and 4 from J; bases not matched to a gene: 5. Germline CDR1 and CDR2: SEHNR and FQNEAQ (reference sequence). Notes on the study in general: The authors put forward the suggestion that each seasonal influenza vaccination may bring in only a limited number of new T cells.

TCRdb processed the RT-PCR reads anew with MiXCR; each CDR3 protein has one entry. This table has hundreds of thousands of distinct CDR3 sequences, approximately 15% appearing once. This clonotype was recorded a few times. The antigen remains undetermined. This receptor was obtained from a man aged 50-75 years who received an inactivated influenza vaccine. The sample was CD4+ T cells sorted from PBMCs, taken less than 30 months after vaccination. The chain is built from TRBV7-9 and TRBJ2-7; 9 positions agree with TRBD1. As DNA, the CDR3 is TGTGCCAGCAGCTCCGAGACAGGGGGGTACGAGCAGTACTTC. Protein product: CASSSETGGYEQYF.